This T cell receptor beta chain was documented in a study of blood T cell repertoires in COVID-19. Study overall: Recovered participants had two consecutive negative NP/OP PCR tests, healthcare professional clearance, or symptom resolution. Some COVID-19 samples were acute and others convalescent; all came from the United States, Italy and Spain.

Participant-given clinical history determined each cohort assignment. Source study methods: Amplified reference gene primers provided the basis for estimating nucleated cell counts. Here immunoSEQ multiplex PCR was the method, and the copy in TCRdb shows in-frame clones only, minus some. The V and J calls and the clone size are those of that table, but D and trimming were determined from the DNA. The sample carries 300,000 to 450,000 clones, about 90% recorded once. The source is a man between 40 and 49 years old in a cohort exposed to, infected with or recovered from COVID-19 (not recorded which). Material: PBMCs or T cells enriched from blood (not recorded which).

The CDR3 DNA sequence: TGTGCCAGCAGCTTAGGGGACAGGGGGGCTGAAAAACTGTTTTTT. Protein: CASSLGDRGAEKLFF. The chain has TRBV7-2 and TRBJ1-4, with TRBD1 matching over 11 bases. This CDR3 has 15 residues. V lost 1 base, J lost 7 bases, and 2 bases stayed unmatched. In germline, CDR1 is SGHTA, CDR2 FQGNSA.